This T cell receptor beta chain stems from a study of regulatory and conventional T cells in breast cancer (dated by TCRdb to the mid-2010s). Library prep was done by PCR. This sample was sequenced with an Illumina MiSeq. TCRdb reworked the public reads: Q25 trimming with fastp, MiXCR clone assembly, productive beta chains retained. Rows are unified per CDR3 protein, each entry keeping the most common DNA and genes. Present in this sample are some 9,900 distinct CDR3 sequences, approximately 30% of which were seen just once. The ten largest clones capture over 5% of the sample. About this clonotype itself: Its antigen is still unknown. No much larger clonotype is one base removed from it; base qualities were not supplied.

CDR3 length: 17 amino acids, cysteine to phenylalanine. The retained sequence is limited to the CDR3, 51 bases, with the frame set at the first base. Here V drops 4 bases and J drops 3 bases, and the junction holds 9 bases not matched to any gene. The germline V gene encodes CDR1 SGHRS and CDR2 YFSETQ. This clonotype originated in a male donor in good health. The sequenced sample consisted of conventional T cells from blood. The chain joins TRBV5-1 to TRBJ2-1; the central 11 bases match TRBD2. The nucleotide sequence is TGCGCCAGCAGCCCAGGCTCAACTAGCGGGGGCTACAATGAGCAGTTCTTC. The resulting protein is CASSPGSTSGGYNEQFF.